The 28 T cell receptor beta chains below all came from one sample that was sequenced in a study of cytomegalovirus exposure and HLA in healthy donors. Use of 60 Vbeta and 13 Jbeta primers characterized the PCR. TCRdb keeps only in-frame clones here, not all; method: immunoSEQ multiplex PCR. The data show tens of thousands of clones, with 65% to 90% seen just once and 1.5% to 2% held by the top ten. Sequences were obtained from PBMCs. These receptors were taken from a human donor in good health.

The V and J genes are TRBV4-3 and TRBJ2-3; D is uncertain. With 0 bases removed from V and 0 bases from J, the gap between germline ends came to 7 bases. The CDR3 spans 15 residues. Per germline, CDR1 LGHNA and CDR2 YSLEER. The CDR3 here is CASSQDLESTDTQYF. For the CDR3, the DNA is TGCGCCAGCAGCCAAGATCTAGAGAGCACAGATACGCAGTATTTT.

V usage is TRBV11-2 and J usage is TRBJ2-4, with D hard to call. The CDR3 runs to 15 residues. Trimming took 2 bases from V and 0 from J, leaving 8 bases between them. Germline V lookup: CDR1 SGHAT, CDR2 FQNNGV. CDR3 residues: CASSLLPGAKNIQYF. In nucleotides, the CDR3 is TGTGCCAGCAGCTTACTTCCGGGAGCCAAAAACATTCAGTACTTC.

The chain has TRBV5-5 and TRBJ2-7, with D tentatively TRBD2 (6 bases). The CDR3 spans 13 residues. V lost 3 bases to trimming and J lost 6 bases, with 13 bases between them. Germline V gene sequence: CDR1 SGHKS, CDR2 YYEKEE (reference sequence). CDR3 loop: CASSSNGGVEQYF. CDR3 in DNA: TGTGCCAGCAGCTCGAATGGCGGGGTCGAGCAGTACTTC.

J is TRBJ2-5 and V is TRBV18; maybe TRBD1 (5 bases). The CDR3 runs to 13 residues. CDR1 KGHSH and CDR2 LQKENI come from the germline V gene. Deletions cut 5 bases from V and 4 bases from J, with 11 bases between. CDR3 residues: CASSTRAGETQYF. The CDR3 bases are TGTGCCAGCTCAACCAGGGCAGGAGAGACCCAGTACTTC.

The chain has TRBV5-1 and TRBJ2-5, with TRBD2 identical over 7 bases. CDR3 size: 14 residues. The germline V gene encodes CDR1 SGHRS and CDR2 YFSETQ. V was clipped by 4 bases and J by 3 bases; unmatched bases: 6. The CDR3 is CASSIGTKKETQYF. Written as DNA, the CDR3 is TGCGCCAGCAGCATCGGGACTAAAAAAGAGACCCAGTACTTC.

In its sample, this clone was seen once. The chain couples TRBV19 to TRBJ1-1; no clear D. Trimming removed 6 bases at V and 0 bases at J, with 11 bases between. The CDR3 sequence is 14 residues long. Germline CDR1 reads LNHDA; CDR2 reads SQIVND (reference sequence). The CDR3 here is CASSPLGLNTEAFF. As DNA, the CDR3 is TGTGCCAGTAGCCCCCTTGGGCTGAACACTGAAGCTTTCTTT.

This clone was seen only once. The chain has TRBV20-1 and TRBJ2-2, with a tentative D call TRBD1 (5 bases). CDR1 is DFQATT, CDR2 SNEGSKA, per germline (reference sequence). Trimming stripped 3 bases from V and 6 bases from J, with 5 bases between. The CDR3 is 11 amino acids. In nucleotides, the CDR3 is TGCAGTGCTAGCAGGGCCGGGGAGCTGTTTTTT. Its translation is CSASRAGELFF.

V and J are TRBV25-1 and TRBJ2-3; no reliable D call. Germline assignment: CDR1 MGHDK and CDR2 SYGVNS. The CDR3 sequence is 15 residues long. V was trimmed by 5 bases and J by 1 base, leaving 13 bases between them. The CDR3 spells CASSPRVVRTDTQYF. The CDR3 region has the DNA TGTGCCAGCAGTCCCCGGGTCGTACGCACAGATACGCAGTATTTT.

On this clone: One end of the junction does not line up with germline, which may come from a read error. This chain joins TRBV7-7 and TRBJ2-5, with a weak D call TRBD1 (7 bases). CDR3 length: 17 amino acids. Germline assignment: CDR1 SSHAT and CDR2 FNYEAQ (reference sequence). The DNA of the CDR3 is TGTGCTAGCAGCTTAGGAGGGGCTAAGGGGGCGTGGGAGACCCAGTACTTC. Translation gives CASSLGGAKGAWETQYF.

J is TRBJ1-1 and V is TRBV4-3; 7 nucleotides match TRBD1. This CDR3 has 14 amino acids. V was clipped by 0 bases and J by 4 bases; unmatched bases: 2. Per germline, CDR1 LGHNA and CDR2 YSLEER. The CDR3 nucleotides read TGCGCCAGCAGCCAAGAACAGGGGAGCACTGAAGCTTTCTTT. It codes for CASSQEQGSTEAFF.

This sequence joins TRBV19 and TRBJ2-7; D ambiguous. The CDR3 is 12 residues long. V was trimmed by 0 bases and J by 7 bases, leaving 7 bases between them. The germline gives CDR1 LNHDA, CDR2 SQIVND (reference sequence). The CDR3 DNA reads TGTGCCAGTAGTATAGAGGGCGATGAGCAGTACTTC. The encoded protein is CASSIEGDEQYF.

As regards this clone: A junction boundary mismatches the germline segment, possibly from a read error. The chain employs TRBV30 and TRBJ1-5, with D possibly being TRBD1 (6 bases). Germline-derived CDR1 and CDR2 are GTSNPN and SVGIG (reference sequence). This CDR3 is built from 13 residues. The CDR3 is CAWSVQGDQSQHF. In DNA, the CDR3 is TGTGCCTGGAGTGTACAGGGTGATCAGTCCCAGCATTTT.

This chain joins TRBV11-2 and TRBJ2-3; TRBD2 matches 7 bases. J was trimmed by 3 bases and V by 1 base; bases with no gene match: 1. The CDR3 runs 14 residues. CDR1 is SGHAT, CDR2 FQNNGV, per germline. CDR3 in amino acids: CASSLVGGTDTQYF. Here the CDR3 DNA reads TGTGCCAGCAGCTTAGTGGGGGGGACAGATACGCAGTATTTT.

This chain links TRBV27 with TRBJ2-3; the match to TRBD2 covers 9 bases. There are 17 residues in the CDR3. The junction had 13 bases not matched to a gene; V was cut back by 5 bases and J by 4 bases. Germline V gives CDR1 MNHEY, CDR2 SMNVEV (reference sequence). CDR3 nucleotides: TGTGCCAGCAGTACCCTCCATTCCTTAGCGGGAGCAGATACGCAGTATTTT. Translated, it gives CASSTLHSLAGADTQYF.

The chain uses TRBV5-6 and TRBJ1-1, with 8 bases that match TRBD1. CDR1 SGHDT and CDR2 YYEEEE come from the germline V gene. This CDR3 is 15 amino acids long. The junction had 6 bases not matched to a gene; V was cut back by 0 bases and J by 5 bases. The DNA for the CDR3 is TGTGCCAGCAGCTTGGACCCAGGGGGCGATACTGAAGCTTTCTTT. Translating it yields CASSLDPGGDTEAFF.

V gene TRBV4-3 combines with J gene TRBJ1-6; TRBD1 matches 7 bases. This CDR3 has 13 amino acids. Germline V gene lookup returns CDR1 LGHNA and CDR2 YSLEER. The V gene end was trimmed by 4 bases and the J gene end by 16 bases; junction bases not matched to a gene: 10. For the CDR3, the DNA is TGCGCCAGCAGCCTCCTCAGGACAGGCGAACTCCACTTT. This translates into CASSLLRTGELHF.

This sequence joins TRBV7-8 and TRBJ2-5; tentatively, D is TRBD1 (5 bases). The germline gives CDR1 SGHVS, CDR2 FQNEAQ. V was shortened by 1 base and J by 4 bases, with 13 bases between the two germline ends. The CDR3 has 15 residues. The CDR3 loop reads CASSLGRTSVETQYF. The CDR3 DNA reads TGTGCCAGCAGCTTAGGCAGGACATCGGTAGAGACCCAGTACTTC.

The chain has TRBV7-2 and TRBJ1-2, with 8 bases identical to TRBD1. V was pared by 2 bases and J by 4 bases, with 9 bases of the junction left unmatched. Germline lookup yields CDR1 SGHTA and CDR2 FQGNSA. CDR3 length equals 16 residues. CDR3 protein: CASSLSPGTGFYGYTF. CDR3 sequence (DNA): TGTGCCAGCAGCTTATCCCCCGGGACAGGTTTCTATGGCTACACCTTC.

The gene calls are TRBV5-6 and TRBJ2-7; the match to TRBD2 covers 7 bases. The CDR3 has 15 residues. V shed 3 bases, J shed 4 bases, and the junction held 10 bases outside the gene matches. CDR1 and CDR2 (germline): SGHDT, YYEEEE. The CDR3 sequence: CASSSSSGLGYEQYF. In DNA, the CDR3 is TGTGCCAGCAGCTCATCTAGCGGTCTAGGTTACGAGCAGTACTTC.

This chain connects TRBV18 to TRBJ2-5; 11 bases line up with TRBD2. This CDR3 has 15 amino acids. Per the germline V gene, CDR1 is KGHSH and CDR2 is LQKENI. The V and J ends lost 3 bases and 5 bases, in that order; junction bases with no gene match: 5. CDR3 bases: TGTGCCAGCTCACCGGATAGCGGGGGGGACGAGACCCAGTACTTC. It translates to CASSPDSGGDETQYF.

This rearrangement joins TRBV4-3 to TRBJ1-5, with a possible D match to TRBD1 (6 bases). Deletions cut 7 bases from V and 3 bases from J, with 16 bases between. This CDR3 has 15 residues. CDR1 LGHNA and CDR2 YSLEER come from the germline V gene. CDR3: CASMDSGASNQPQHF. Written as DNA, the CDR3 is TGCGCCAGCATGGATTCAGGGGCCTCCAATCAGCCCCAGCATTTT.

This rearrangement joins TRBV11-2 to TRBJ1-1; D possibly corresponds to TRBD1 (6 bases). From germline, CDR1 is SGHAT and CDR2 FQNNGV. The CDR3 length is 12 residues. V shed 4 bases and J shed 7 bases, with 10 bases lying between them. The CDR3 DNA is TGTGCCAGCAGCTCGGGACACTTTGAAGCTTTCTTT. Translation: CASSSGHFEAFF. The variable domain in full, with the rest retrieved from reference TRBV11-2 and TRBJ1-1, is EAGVAQSPRYKIIEKRQSVAFWCNPISGHATLYWYQQILGQGPKLLIQFQNNGVVDDSQLPKDRFSAERLKGVDSTLKIQPAKLEDSAVYLCASSSGHFEAFFGQGTRLTVV.

The chain couples TRBV15 to TRBJ2-7; maybe TRBD2 (6 bases). Per the germline V gene, CDR1 is LNHNV and CDR2 is YYDKDF (reference sequence). The CDR3 contains 14 residues. V lost 3 bases and J lost 2, with 11 bases in between. The CDR3 bases are TGTGCCACCAGCAGTCGACTAGAACCCTACGAGCAGTACTTC. It specifies CATSSRLEPYEQYF.

The chain carries TRBV9 and TRBJ2-5; TRBD1 matches 10 bases. From germline, CDR1 is SGDLS and CDR2 YYNGEE. There are 16 residues in the CDR3. The ends lost 3 bases at V and 4 bases at J; junction bases unmatched: 9. The CDR3 here is CASSERSGQGRETQYF. The CDR3 DNA sequence: TGTGCCAGCAGCGAACGATCGGGACAGGGGAGAGAGACCCAGTACTTC.

This chain connects TRBV27 to TRBJ2-7; 10 bases agree with TRBD1. CDR3 length: 16 amino acids. Trimming cost V 0 bases and J 5 bases; bases outside gene matches: 7. The germline V gene encodes CDR1 MNHEY and CDR2 SMNVEV (reference sequence). CDR3 DNA: TGTGCCAGCAGTTTATCCGGGACAGGGGTTGGCCACGAGCAGTACTTC. It is translated as CASSLSGTGVGHEQYF.

The chain links TRBV7-6 to TRBJ2-7; D not resolved. The length of the CDR3 is 13 residues. Germline lookup yields CDR1 SGHVS and CDR2 FNYEAQ. The V gene lost 5 bases and the J gene lost 5 bases, with 13 bases spanning the gap. CDR3 DNA: TGTGCCAGCAGCCGTAGTGTGAGCCACGAGCAGTACTTC. Its translation is CASSRSVSHEQYF.

The chain combines TRBV4-3 with TRBJ2-5; D possibly corresponds to TRBD2 (6 bases). This CDR3 comprises 15 residues. Trimming removed 2 bases from V and 2 bases from J, with 12 bases in between. The germline V gene has CDR1 LGHNA and CDR2 YSLEER. CDR3 residues: CASSQFGGRQETQYF. CDR3 nucleotides: TGCGCCAGCAGCCAATTCGGAGGGCGGCAAGAGACCCAGTACTTC.

The chain joins TRBV28 to TRBJ1-1, with D perhaps TRBD1 (6 bases). V lost 3 bases, J lost 6 bases, and 17 bases lay in between. This CDR3 is 15 amino acids long. CDR1 is MDHEN and CDR2 is SYDVKM in the germline V gene. The chain's CDR3 is CASSFLIQGLAEAFF. In DNA form, the CDR3 reads TGTGCCAGCAGTTTCCTGATTCAGGGGCTTGCTGAAGCTTTCTTT.